This T cell receptor beta chain stems from a study of T cell responses to AZD1222 COVID-19 vaccine. The CDR3 is 14 amino acids. With 1 base removed from V and 2 bases from J, the gap between germline ends came to 7 bases. The V gene's germline CDR1 is KGHDR and CDR2 SFDVKD. Measured with immunoSEQ multiplex PCR; TCRdb has only the in-frame clones, and not every one. The data hold 100,000 to 150,000 clones, with approximately 90% observed a single time. To note about this clone: The target antigen is unknown.

Findings of the study overall: Baseline antibody screening turned up just six seropositive AZD1222 recipients.

This chain uses TRBV24-1 with TRBJ1-2; D unresolved. The source is an adult who received the AZD1222 COVID-19 vaccine. This material consisted of peripheral blood, taken 28 days after the second AZD1222 dose. The CDR3 DNA follows: TGTGCCACCAGTGATTTATCGGGGAACTATGGCTACACCTTC. Encoded protein: CATSDLSGNYGYTF.